This entry lists 24 T cell receptor beta chains sequenced from one sample in a study of blood T cell repertoires in COVID-19. The data were produced by immunoSEQ multiplex PCR, yet TCRdb's version contains in-frame clones alone and is incomplete. Of over 250,000 clones listed, approximately 89% were seen once; the top ten hold roughly 5.2%. The sample consisted of PBMCs or T cells enriched from blood (not recorded which). The receptors here all came from a woman in her twenties or thirties who had recovered from COVID-19.

The chain couples TRBV5-1 to TRBJ1-3; D is unclear. The CDR3 is 17 residues long. Trimming removed 0 bases at V and 2 bases at J, with 15 bases between. The germline CDR1 and CDR2 sequences are SGHRS and YFSETQ. The CDR3 DNA is TGCGCCAGCAGCTTGGGGACTGGAAGGGAGACTGGAAACACCATATATTTT. Translation: CASSLGTGRETGNTIYF.

The chain combines TRBV30 with TRBJ1-6; 8 nucleotides align to TRBD1. The germline gives CDR1 GTSNPN, CDR2 SVGIG (reference sequence). This CDR3 has 15 residues. V was pared by 3 bases and J by 6 bases, with 7 bases of the junction left unmatched. The CDR3 DNA follows: TGTGCCTGGAGCTGGGACAGGCCACGTAATTCACCCCTCCACTTT. This sequence encodes CAWSWDRPRNSPLHF.

The rearrangement links TRBV5-4 to TRBJ1-6; 8 bases are a match to TRBD1. The CDR3 runs to 15 residues. The V gene end was trimmed by 0 bases and the J gene end by 8 bases; junction bases not matched to a gene: 4. Germline V gene sequence: CDR1 SGHNT, CDR2 YYREEE (reference sequence). CDR3 nucleotides: TGTGCCAGCAGCTTGGAGACAGGGGCTGATTCACCCCTCCACTTT. Amino acids: CASSLETGADSPLHF.

This sequence joins TRBV2 and TRBJ1-5, with 7 bases that match TRBD1. The CDR3 sequence is 16 residues long. Germline V gene lookup returns CDR1 SNHLY and CDR2 FYNNEI. The V gene end was trimmed by 0 bases and the J gene end by 5 bases; junction bases not matched to a gene: 7. In DNA, the CDR3 is TGTGCCAGCAGTGAAGCGTGGCAGGGGGTCGATCAGCCCCAGCATTTT. It is translated as CASSEAWQGVDQPQHF.

This sequence joins TRBV9 and TRBJ1-2, with D uncertain. Trimming took 6 bases from V and 1 from J, leaving 22 bases between them. This CDR3 has 17 residues. Germline assignment: CDR1 SGDLS and CDR2 YYNGEE. CDR3 coding DNA: TGTGCCAGCACTACTTCCCTTCAGGTCCGGGGTAACTATGGCTACACCTTC. Protein product: CASTTSLQVRGNYGYTF.

The CDR3 is CSARAASTQYF. The DNA of the CDR3 is TGCAGTGCTAGGGCGGCCAGTACGCAGTATTTT. The rearrangement uses TRBV20-1 and TRBJ2-3; D remains ambiguous. Deletions cut 3 bases from V and 8 bases from J, with 9 bases between. The V gene's germline CDR1 is DFQATT and CDR2 SNEGSKA (reference sequence). This CDR3 has 11 amino acids.

This clone was seen just once. The chain links TRBV7-2 to TRBJ2-3; 8 bases are a match to TRBD2. V trimming: 2 bases; J trimming: 0 bases; junction bases outside the gene matches: 7. CDR1 and CDR2 (germline): SGHTA, FQGNSA. The CDR3 has 17 amino acids. CDR3 DNA sequence: TGTGCCAGCAGCTTACGGGCGGGGGGCGATAGCACAGATACGCAGTATTTT. Protein: CASSLRAGGDSTDTQYF.

In regard to this clone: An end of the junction differs from the germline gene, which may be a read error. The chain combines TRBV4-2 with TRBJ2-3; 9 bases line up with TRBD2. The CDR3 contains 15 residues. CDR1 and CDR2 from the germline V gene are LGHNA and YNFKEQ. As DNA, the CDR3 is TGTGCTAGCAGGGACCAGCGGGGGGCCGGGGATACGCAGTATTTT. This codes for CASRDQRGAGDTQYF.

The chain employs TRBV5-1 and TRBJ2-5; D is possibly TRBD1 (7 bases). This CDR3 comprises 15 residues. The germline V gene encodes CDR1 SGHRS and CDR2 YFSETQ. V was pared by 0 bases and J by 4 bases, with 13 bases between. The CDR3 DNA reads TGCGCCAGCAGCTTGGCAGGGGGGTGGAGAGAGACCCAGTACTTC. Translated, it gives CASSLAGGWRETQYF.

The chain combines TRBV6-5 with TRBJ2-1, with 12 bases lining up with TRBD2. Per the germline V gene, CDR1 is MNHEY and CDR2 is SVGAGI. CDR3 length equals 15 residues. Unmatched junction bases numbered 13, after V lost 10 bases and J lost 9 bases. The CDR3 DNA follows: TGTGCCATCCTGACTAGCGGGGGTCGATATGGTGAGCAGTTCTTC. Translating it yields CAILTSGGRYGEQFF.

V is TRBV5-1 and J is TRBJ2-3; 8 bases are shared with TRBD1. From germline, CDR1 is SGHRS and CDR2 YFSETQ. The CDR3 runs 15 residues. With 5 bases clipped from V and 2 bases from J, the junction kept 7 bases outside the gene matches. The CDR3 nucleotides read TGCGCCAGCAGTTCTACGGGACAGGTCACAGATACGCAGTATTTT. Its translation: CASSSTGQVTDTQYF.

This chain uses TRBV5-1 with TRBJ2-7, with TRBD2 matching over 9 bases. The germline V gene has CDR1 SGHRS and CDR2 YFSETQ. This CDR3 is 16 amino acids long. V gave up 0 bases and J gave up 2 bases; unmatched junction bases: 6. CDR3 sequence reads: CASSLGGLAGTYEQYF. The DNA of the CDR3 is TGCGCCAGCAGCTTGGGGGGGCTAGCGGGGACCTACGAGCAGTACTTC.

The chain carries TRBV7-9 and TRBJ1-2, with TRBD1 as a possible D gene (5 bases). Germline V gene lookup returns CDR1 SEHNR and CDR2 FQNEAQ (reference sequence). V lost 8 bases and J lost 8, with 12 bases in between. This CDR3 is built from 11 residues. The CDR3 loop is CASDGGGGYTF. CDR3 sequence (DNA): TGTGCCAGCGATGGGGGAGGCGGCTACACCTTC. Combining the CDR3 with reference TRBV7-9 and TRBJ1-2 gives the whole variable domain DTGVSQNPRHKITKRGQNVTFRCDPISEHNRLYWYRQTLGQGPEFLTYFQNEAQLEKSRLLSDRFSAERPKGSFSTLEIQRTEQGDSAMYLCASDGGGGYTFGSGTRLTVV.

CDR3 bases: TGTGCCAGCAGCCTCGGTAATTCGCGGGTCTTAAACTATGGCTACACCTTC. Protein product: CASSLGNSRVLNYGYTF. The chain uses TRBV7-9 and TRBJ1-2, with D unclear. Germline loops: CDR1 SEHNR, CDR2 FQNEAQ (reference sequence). V lost 5 bases and J 2 bases, leaving 21 bases between the germline ends. The CDR3 spans 17 residues.

About this clone itself: Only one base separates this from a far larger clonotype, so it likely reflects a read error. The chain carries TRBV7-2 and TRBJ1-1; D is perhaps TRBD1 (6 bases). CDR3 length equals 14 residues. Deletions cut 3 bases from V and 0 bases from J, with 8 bases between. The germline V gene encodes CDR1 SGHTA and CDR2 FQGNSA. The DNA of the CDR3 is TGTGCCAGCAGCTTGGACAGAATGAACACTGAAGCTTTCTTT. This gives the protein CASSLDRMNTEAFF.

The chain uses TRBV9 and TRBJ2-1; D is possibly TRBD2 (5 bases). The CDR3 loop spans 15 amino acids. Germline V gene lookup returns CDR1 SGDLS and CDR2 YYNGEE. V lost 4 bases, J lost 3 bases, and 14 bases lay in between. The CDR3 nucleotides read TGTGCCAGCAGCCCCCCCGCAGGAGGCTACAATGAGCAGTTCTTC. This sequence encodes CASSPPAGGYNEQFF.

The chain is built from TRBV6-2 or TRBV6-3 and TRBJ2-5; D is unresolved. V was pared by 6 bases and J by 5 bases, with 16 bases between. In germline, CDR1 is MNHEY, CDR2 SVGEGT. The CDR3 consists of 14 residues. The CDR3 sequence is CASSRPVVAETQYF. The DNA for the CDR3 is TGTGCCAGCAGCCGTCCGGTGGTCGCGGAGACCCAGTACTTC.

This chain links TRBV18 with TRBJ2-2, with TRBD1 identical over 7 bases. This CDR3 spans 16 amino acids. Per the germline V gene, CDR1 is KGHSH and CDR2 is LQKENI. The J segment lost 1 base and the V segment lost 4 bases, leaving 6 bases of the junction unmatched. CDR3 DNA: TGTGCCAGCTCACTACAGGGGATGGAGAACACCGGGGAGCTGTTTTTT. This translates into CASSLQGMENTGELFF.

The J gene is TRBJ2-3, the V gene TRBV5-1; D perhaps matches TRBD2 (6 bases). The CDR3 sequence is 14 residues long. Germline-derived CDR1 and CDR2 are SGHRS and YFSETQ. V was shortened by 4 bases and J by 3 bases, with 12 bases between the two germline ends. The CDR3, as DNA: TGCGCCAGCAGCCAGGCGGCGGGAACAGATACGCAGTATTTT. Encoded protein: CASSQAAGTDTQYF.

V and J are TRBV4-3 and TRBJ1-1; no reliable D call. Trimming removed 0 bases at V and 6 bases at J, with 14 bases between. CDR1 and CDR2 (germline): LGHNA, YSLEER. CDR3 size: 15 residues. The CDR3 DNA follows: TGCGCCAGCAGCCAAGATGGCACATACCACCCTGAAGCTTTCTTT. Residues: CASSQDGTYHPEAFF.

This rearrangement joins TRBV14 to TRBJ2-7, with TRBD1 as a possible D gene (6 bases). The CDR3 covers 15 residues. Germline V gene data show CDR1 as SGHDN and CDR2 as FVKESK. Trimming shortened V by 3 bases and J by 2 bases, and 14 bases separated the two germline ends. CDR3 in DNA: TGTGCCAGCAGCCATTATACAGGGTTCACCTACGAGCAGTACTTC. The encoded protein is CASSHYTGFTYEQYF. Using reference TRBV14 and TRBJ2-7 for the parts outside the CDR3, the full variable domain is EAGVTQFPSHSVIEKGQTVTLRCDPISGHDNLYWYRRVMGKEIKFLLHFVKESKQDESGMPNNRFLAERTGGTYSTLKVQPAELEDSGVYFCASSHYTGFTYEQYFGPGTRLTVT.

The CDR3 is CASRIGGGLNYGYTF. CDR3 DNA: TGTGCCAGTAGGATTGGCGGTGGACTCAACTATGGCTACACCTTC. The genes are TRBV19 and TRBJ1-2, with D unclear. V shed 6 bases and J shed 2 bases, with 16 bases lying between them. The CDR3 spans 15 residues. Germline V gene data show CDR1 as LNHDA and CDR2 as SQIVND (reference sequence).

The chain combines TRBV6-5 with TRBJ1-2; 7 bases agree with TRBD1. The CDR3 length is 13 residues. Germline V lookup: CDR1 MNHEY, CDR2 SVGAGI. V dropped 5 bases and J dropped 4; count of bases not matched to a gene: 4. In DNA, the CDR3 is TGTGCCAGCAGTCAGGGACAGTTCTATGGCTACACCTTC. Amino acid sequence: CASSQGQFYGYTF.

The chain joins TRBV5-4 to TRBJ2-7, with a tentative D call TRBD2 (5 bases). The germline V gene has CDR1 SGHNT and CDR2 YYREEE (reference sequence). This CDR3 has 14 residues. The V gene lost 4 bases and the J gene lost 0 bases, with 11 bases spanning the gap. The CDR3 DNA follows: TGTGCCAGCAGCCCGGGGTCGGGCTCCTACGAGCAGTACTTC. Translating gives CASSPGSGSYEQYF.